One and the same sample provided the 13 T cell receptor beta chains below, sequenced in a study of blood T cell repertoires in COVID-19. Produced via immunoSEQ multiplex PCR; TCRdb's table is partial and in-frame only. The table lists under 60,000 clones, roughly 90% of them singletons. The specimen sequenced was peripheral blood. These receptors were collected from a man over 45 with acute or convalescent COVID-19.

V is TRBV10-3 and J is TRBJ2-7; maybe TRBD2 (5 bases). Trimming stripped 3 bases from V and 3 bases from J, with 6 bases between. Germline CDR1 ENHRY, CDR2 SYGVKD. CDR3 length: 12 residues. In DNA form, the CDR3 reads TGTGCCATCAGTGAAGGACTCTACGAGCAGTACTTC. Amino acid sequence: CAISEGLYEQYF.

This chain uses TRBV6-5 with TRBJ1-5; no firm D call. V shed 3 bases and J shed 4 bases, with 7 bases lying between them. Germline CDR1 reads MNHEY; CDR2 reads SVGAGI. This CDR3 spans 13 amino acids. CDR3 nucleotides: TGTGCCAGCAGTTATGAGAGGAATCAGCCCCAGCATTTT. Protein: CASSYERNQPQHF.

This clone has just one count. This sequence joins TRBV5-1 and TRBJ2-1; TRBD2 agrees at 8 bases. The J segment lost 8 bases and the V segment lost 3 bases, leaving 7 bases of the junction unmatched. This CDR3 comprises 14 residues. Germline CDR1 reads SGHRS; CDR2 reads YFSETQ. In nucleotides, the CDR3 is TGCGCCAGCAGCTCCGGGACTAGTTTCGATGAGCAGTTCTTC. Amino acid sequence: CASSSGTSFDEQFF. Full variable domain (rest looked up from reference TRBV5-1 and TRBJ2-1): KAGVTQTPRYLIKTRGQQVTLSCSPISGHRSVSWYQQTPGQGLQFLFEYFSETQRNKGNFPGRFSGRQFSNSRSEMNVSTLELGDSALYLCASSSGTSFDEQFFGPGTRLTVL.

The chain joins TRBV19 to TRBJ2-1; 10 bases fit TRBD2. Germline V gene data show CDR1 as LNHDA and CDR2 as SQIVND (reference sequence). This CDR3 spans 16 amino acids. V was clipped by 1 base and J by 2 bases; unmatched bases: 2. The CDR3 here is CASSIGSGGAYNEQFF. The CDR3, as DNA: TGTGCCAGTAGTATAGGAAGCGGGGGGGCCTACAATGAGCAGTTCTTC.

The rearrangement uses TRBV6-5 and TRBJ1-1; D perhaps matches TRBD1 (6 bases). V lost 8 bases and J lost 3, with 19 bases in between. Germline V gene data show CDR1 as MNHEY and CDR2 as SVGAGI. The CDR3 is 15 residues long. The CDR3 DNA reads TGTGCCAGCCTCCGGGGGGGGCTTCGGGACACTGAAGCTTTCTTT. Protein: CASLRGGLRDTEAFF.

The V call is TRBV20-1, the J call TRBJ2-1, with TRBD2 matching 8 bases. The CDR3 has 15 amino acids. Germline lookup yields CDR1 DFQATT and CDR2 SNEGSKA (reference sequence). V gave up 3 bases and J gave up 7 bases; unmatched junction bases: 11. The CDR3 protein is CSASLSGRTTNEQFF. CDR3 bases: TGCAGTGCTAGTCTCAGCGGGAGAACCACGAATGAGCAGTTCTTC.

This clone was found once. This CDR3 reads CASSIGGGSYNEQFF. The DNA for the CDR3 is TGTGCCAGTAGTATAGGAGGCGGGTCCTACAATGAGCAGTTCTTC. J is TRBJ2-1 and V is TRBV19; TRBD2 is a possible D gene (5 bases). CDR3 length equals 15 residues. V lost 1 base and J 1 base, leaving 8 bases between the germline ends. CDR1 and CDR2 from the germline V gene are LNHDA and SQIVND (reference sequence).

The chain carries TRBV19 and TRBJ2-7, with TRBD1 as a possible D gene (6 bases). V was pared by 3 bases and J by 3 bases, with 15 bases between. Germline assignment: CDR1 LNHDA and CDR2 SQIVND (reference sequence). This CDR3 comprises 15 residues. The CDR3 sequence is CASSMGSGAIYEQYF. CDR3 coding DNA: TGTGCCAGTAGTATGGGGTCAGGGGCTATCTACGAGCAGTACTTC.

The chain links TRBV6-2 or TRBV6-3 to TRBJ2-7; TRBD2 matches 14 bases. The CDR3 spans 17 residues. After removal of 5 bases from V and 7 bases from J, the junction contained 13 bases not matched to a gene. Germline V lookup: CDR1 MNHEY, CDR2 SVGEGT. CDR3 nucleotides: TGTGCCAGCAGTCACCCCGGACTAGCGGGAGGCCGGTTGGAGCAGTACTTC. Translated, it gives CASSHPGLAGGRLEQYF.

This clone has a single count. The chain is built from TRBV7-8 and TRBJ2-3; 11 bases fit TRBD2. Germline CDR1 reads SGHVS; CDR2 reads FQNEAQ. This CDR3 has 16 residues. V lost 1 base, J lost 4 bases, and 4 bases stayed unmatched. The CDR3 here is CASSLVAGGPSDTQYF. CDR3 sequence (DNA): TGTGCCAGCAGCTTAGTAGCGGGAGGGCCCTCAGATACGCAGTATTTT.

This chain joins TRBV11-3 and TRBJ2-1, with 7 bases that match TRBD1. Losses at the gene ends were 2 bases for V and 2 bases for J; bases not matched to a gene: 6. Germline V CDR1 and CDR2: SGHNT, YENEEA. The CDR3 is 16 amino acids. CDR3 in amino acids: CASSLMTGPPYNEQFF. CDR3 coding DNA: TGTGCCAGCAGCTTAATGACAGGGCCTCCCTACAATGAGCAGTTCTTC.

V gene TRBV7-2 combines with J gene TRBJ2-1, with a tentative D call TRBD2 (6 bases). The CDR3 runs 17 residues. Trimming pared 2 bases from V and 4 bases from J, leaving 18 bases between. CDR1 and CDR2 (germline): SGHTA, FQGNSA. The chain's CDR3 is CASSLLAGTYQYNEQFF. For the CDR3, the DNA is TGTGCCAGCAGCTTATTGGCCGGGACTTATCAGTACAATGAGCAGTTCTTC.

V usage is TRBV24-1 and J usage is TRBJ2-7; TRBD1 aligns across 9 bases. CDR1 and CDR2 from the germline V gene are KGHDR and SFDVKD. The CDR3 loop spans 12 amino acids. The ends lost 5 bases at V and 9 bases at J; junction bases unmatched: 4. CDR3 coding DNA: TGTGCCACCAGTGCTGGACAGGGGTGGCAGTACTTC. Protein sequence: CATSAGQGWQYF.